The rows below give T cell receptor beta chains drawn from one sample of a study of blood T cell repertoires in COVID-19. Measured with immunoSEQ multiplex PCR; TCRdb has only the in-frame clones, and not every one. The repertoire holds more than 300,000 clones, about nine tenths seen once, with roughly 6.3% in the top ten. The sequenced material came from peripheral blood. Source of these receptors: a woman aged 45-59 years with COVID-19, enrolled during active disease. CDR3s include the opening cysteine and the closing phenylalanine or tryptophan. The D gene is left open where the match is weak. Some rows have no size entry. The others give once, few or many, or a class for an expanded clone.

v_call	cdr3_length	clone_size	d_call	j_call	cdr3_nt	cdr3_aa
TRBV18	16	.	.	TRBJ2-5	TGTGCCAGCTCACCAAGTTTAGGACAGCCCCAAGAGACCCAGTACTTC	CASSPSLGQPQETQYF
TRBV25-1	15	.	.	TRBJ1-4	TGTGCCAGCAGTTCTACAGGGCCCACTAATGAAAAACTGTTTTTT	CASSSTGPTNEKLFF
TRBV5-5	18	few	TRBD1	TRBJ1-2	TGTGCCAGCAGCCGTACCGGATCCGGGACAGGGAGATACTATGGCTACACCTTC	CASSRTGSGTGRYYGYTF
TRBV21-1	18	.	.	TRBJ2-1	TGTGCCAGCAGCGAAACCCCCCGGGGAGCGTCCTTTAATCAGGAGCAGTTCTTC	CASSETPRGASFNQEQFF
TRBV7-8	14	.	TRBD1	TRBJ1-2	TGTGCCAGCAGCTTGGGACAGGGGATCTATGGCTACACCTTC	CASSLGQGIYGYTF
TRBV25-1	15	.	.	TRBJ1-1	TGTGCCAGCAGTGAAGCAGGAGGGTGGGACACTGAAGCTTTCTTT	CASSEAGGWDTEAFF
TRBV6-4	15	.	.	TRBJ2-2	TGTGCCAGCAGTGCCTCTGGGGCAGGGTCCGGGGAGCTGTTTTTT	CASSASGAGSGELFF
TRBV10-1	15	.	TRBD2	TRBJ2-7	TGCGCCAGCAGTGCAGTAGCGGGAGGCGAGTACGAGCAGTACTTC	CASSAVAGGEYEQYF
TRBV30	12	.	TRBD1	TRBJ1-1	TGTGCCTCCGGGACAGGTCTCACTGAAGCTTTCTTT	CASGTGLTEAFF
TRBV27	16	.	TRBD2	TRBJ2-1	TGTGCCAGCAGTCCTTTAGCGGGACCTACCTACAATGAGCAGTTCTTC	CASSPLAGPTYNEQFF
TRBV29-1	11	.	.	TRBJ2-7	TGCAGCGTTGGGGCAGGGAATGAGCAGTACTTC	CSVGAGNEQYF
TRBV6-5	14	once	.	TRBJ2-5	TGTGCCAGCAGCCCCTCCAACAGGGTGGAGACCCAGTACTTC	CASSPSNRVETQYF
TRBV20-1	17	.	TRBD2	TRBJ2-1	TGCAGTGCTAGTTCGTTGAACGTCCTAGCGGGAAGGAATGAGCAGTTCTTC	CSASSLNVLAGRNEQFF
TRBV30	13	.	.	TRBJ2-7	TGTGCCTGGAGTGTATCCCCCTCTTACGAGCAGTACTTC	CAWSVSPSYEQYF
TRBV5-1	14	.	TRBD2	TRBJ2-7	TGCGCCAGCAGCCCTTTTAGCGGAGCGGGGGAGCAGTACTTC	CASSPFSGAGEQYF
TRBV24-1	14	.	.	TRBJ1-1	TGTGCCACCAGGGGGGCCAGCATGAACACTGAAGCTTTCTTT	CATRGASMNTEAFF
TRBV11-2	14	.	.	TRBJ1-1	TGTGCCAGCAGCTTAATCACTCGGGTTTCTGAAGCTTTCTTT	CASSLITRVSEAFF
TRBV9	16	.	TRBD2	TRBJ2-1	TGTGCCAGCAGCCCCCGGACTAGCGGTCCCCCTAATGAGCAGTTCTTC	CASSPRTSGPPNEQFF
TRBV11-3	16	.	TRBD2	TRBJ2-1	TGTGCCAGCAGCTTATTCTCTAGCGGGAGTAATAATGAGCAGTTCTTC	CASSLFSSGSNNEQFF
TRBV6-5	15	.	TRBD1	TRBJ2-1	TGTGCCAGCAGTTCACCGGGACAGGGGGTAAATGAGCAGTTCTTC	CASSSPGQGVNEQFF
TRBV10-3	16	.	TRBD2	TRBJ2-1	TGTGCCATCAGTGACCCGGGACTAGCGGGAGACAATGAGCAGTTCTTC	CAISDPGLAGDNEQFF
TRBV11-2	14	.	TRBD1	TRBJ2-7	TGTGCCAGCAGCTTAGTCAGGGGGCTCAACGAGCAGTACTTC	CASSLVRGLNEQYF
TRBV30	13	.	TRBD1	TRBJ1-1	TGTGCCTGGAGCATCGACAGGGTTGGTGAAGCTTTCTTT	CAWSIDRVGEAFF
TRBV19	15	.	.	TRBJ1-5	TGTGCCAGTAGTATCGGAGGCGGACGCAATCAGCCCCAGCATTTT	CASSIGGGRNQPQHF
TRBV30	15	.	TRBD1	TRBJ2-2	TGTGCCTGGACCCGCCGGGACAGGGACACCGGGGAGCTGTTTTTT	CAWTRRDRDTGELFF
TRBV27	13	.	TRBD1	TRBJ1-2	TGTGCCAGCAACCCCACAGGGGGCTCTGGCTACACCTTC	CASNPTGGSGYTF
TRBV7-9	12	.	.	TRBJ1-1	TGTGCCAGCAGGACGCCGGGAGGGGAAGCTTTCTTT	CASRTPGGEAFF
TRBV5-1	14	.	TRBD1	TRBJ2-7	TGCGCCAGCAGCCCGTACAGGGGATCCTACGAGCAGTACTTC	CASSPYRGSYEQYF
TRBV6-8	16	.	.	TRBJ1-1	TGTGCCAGCGTCTTATCGCCTGAGAGTATGAACACTGAAGCTTTCTTT	CASVLSPESMNTEAFF
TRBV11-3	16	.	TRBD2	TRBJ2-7	TGTGCCAGCAGCTTAGTCCGCGGGAGGGTCTCCTACGAGCAGTACTTC	CASSLVRGRVSYEQYF
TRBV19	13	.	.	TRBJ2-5	TGTGCCAGTAGACCCGGAGGAAGAGAGACCCAGTACTTC	CASRPGGRETQYF
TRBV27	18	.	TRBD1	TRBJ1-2	TGTGCCAGCAGCCAGATTGACAGGGTCGTAGAGACTAACTATGGCTACACCTTC	CASSQIDRVVETNYGYTF
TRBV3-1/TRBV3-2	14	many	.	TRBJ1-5	TGTGCCAGCAGCCAAGTTTTAGACAATCAGCCCCAGCATTTT	CASSQVLDNQPQHF
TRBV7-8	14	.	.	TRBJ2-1	TGTGCCAGCAGCCCCCGGGACAACTACAATGAGCAGTTCTTC	CASSPRDNYNEQFF
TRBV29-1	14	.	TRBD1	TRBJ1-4	TGCAGCGTAAATTCATGGACAGGGGGTGAAAAACTGTTTTTT	CSVNSWTGGEKLFF
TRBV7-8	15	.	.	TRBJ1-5	TGTGCCAGCAGCGCCAGGGAACAGGGTAATCAGCCCCAGCATTTT	CASSAREQGNQPQHF
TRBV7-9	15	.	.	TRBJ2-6	TGTGCCAGCAGCTTCCAGGGCGTGGGGGCCAACGTCCTGACTTTC	CASSFQGVGANVLTF
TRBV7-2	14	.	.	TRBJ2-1	TGTGCCAGCAGCTTAGCGGGGCCCCCCATTGTGCAGTTCTTC	CASSLAGPPIVQFF
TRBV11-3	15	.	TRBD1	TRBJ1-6	TGTGCCAGCAGAAGGGACAGGAGCTTTAATTCACCCCTCCACTTT	CASRRDRSFNSPLHF
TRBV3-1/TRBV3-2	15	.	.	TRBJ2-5	TGTGCCAGCAGCCGGGGGGGCTGGGCGCGGGAGACCCAGTACTTC	CASSRGGWARETQYF